This T cell receptor (beta chain) was captured by sequencing in a study of blood T cell repertoires in COVID-19. Background on the study: COVID-19 samples collected from the United States, Italy and Spain covered acute and convalescent phases. Sample material is recorded as cDNA or gDNA derived from T cells, B-cell-depleted T cells, or PBMCs.

This clone has a handful of counts. Original methodology: For nucleated cells, counts were estimated from reference gene primer amplification. Some clones are missing from TCRdb's copy, which holds only in-frame ones; the method was immunoSEQ multiplex PCR. V, J and clone size derive from that table, while D and trimming were established from the DNA sequence. The sample shows fewer than 75,000 clones, approximately 87% of them seen only once. This clonotype was sampled from a man in his fifties with active COVID-19. The sample consisted of peripheral blood.

CDR3 amino acids: CASSSGPGGTAVEQFF. The CDR3 DNA follows: TGTGCCAGCAGCTCTGGCCCGGGGGGTACGGCGGTTGAGCAGTTCTTC. This chain links TRBV7-2 with TRBJ2-1; 7 bases match TRBD2. Germline CDR1 SGHTA, CDR2 FQGNSA. V dropped 4 bases and J dropped 9; count of bases not matched to a gene: 15. CDR3 size: 16 residues.